This T cell receptor (beta chain) is drawn from a study of CD8+ T cells in alopecia areata. Extraction and reverse transcription of RNA yielded cDNA as the sequencing template. Produced via immunoSEQ multiplex PCR; TCRdb's table is partial and in-frame only. This table has approximately 210,000 clones, around 65% appearing once. This clone was observed a few times. Its antigen is not known. Study-level results: Scalp clonality, along with expanded CD8+ clones among the top 100, was significantly decreased by tofacitinib.

Treatment reported: oral pan-JAK inhibitor, 5-10 mg twice daily. Germline V lookup: CDR1 SGHTA, CDR2 FQGNSA. Trimming shortened V by 3 bases and J by 1 base, and 11 bases separated the two germline ends. The CDR3 sequence is 15 residues long. The sample in question was CD4+ T cells sorted from blood, obtained at approximately week 42, from a patient treated with tofacitinib. The clonotype comes from a human donor with alopecia areata. This sequence joins TRBV7-2 and TRBJ2-3; D is uncertain. This CDR3 is CASSLPPRGTDTQYF. CDR3 coding DNA: TGTGCCAGCAGCTTGCCTCCCCGGGGCACAGATACGCAGTATTTT. Variable domain in full (rest from reference TRBV7-2 and TRBJ2-3): GAGVSQSPSNKVTEKGKDVELRCDPISGHTALYWYRQSLGQGLEFLIYFQGNSAPDKSGLPSDRFSAERTGGSVSTLTIQRTQQEDSAVYLCASSLPPRGTDTQYFGPGTRLTVL.